The source of this T cell receptor (beta chain) is a study of blood T cell repertoires in COVID-19. Original analysis: Estimation of nucleated cell counts was performed using reference gene primer amplification. Repertoires were generated with immunoSEQ multiplex PCR, while TCRdb's copy carries only in-frame clones and drops some. V and J calls and clone size come straight from that table; D and trimming were deduced from the DNA. The sample lists approximately 200,000 clones, approximately 90% seen once, with approximately 2.6% in the top ten. Trimming pared 1 base from V and 2 bases from J, leaving 13 bases between. The V gene's germline CDR1 is SGHRS and CDR2 YFSETQ. The CDR3 sequence is 15 residues long.

The sequencing sample was made of peripheral blood. V and J are TRBV5-1 and TRBJ2-7; tentatively, D is TRBD2 (6 bases). This sequence was found in a man younger than 40 with COVID-19, enrolled during active disease. The CDR3 is CASSLQTGVTYEQYF. In nucleotides, the CDR3 is TGCGCCAGCAGCTTGCAAACGGGGGTAACCTACGAGCAGTACTTC.